The rows below give T cell receptor beta chains drawn from one sample of a study of cytomegalovirus exposure and HLA in healthy donors. This table comes from immunoSEQ multiplex PCR, and its TCRdb copy is limited to in-frame clones, with some not included. The repertoire holds 200,000 to 250,000 clones, 82% seen once, with over 5% in the top ten. The sample consisted of PBMCs. These receptors all stem from a woman in her thirties or forties in good health and CMV-seropositive. The CDR3 runs from the conserved cysteine through the conserved F or W. Each record gives: J gene, D gene, V gene, clone size, CDR3 protein, CDR3 DNA. D genes are given only for firm matches. Size values are once, few and many counts, or a class for expanded clones, and some rows have none.

>TRBJ1-2|-|TRBV7-3|few
CASSLTPTETNYGYTF
TGTGCCAGCAGCTTAACCCCAACAGAGACTAACTATGGCTACACCTTC
>TRBJ2-3|-|TRBV1|-
CTSNGGEADTQYF
TGCACCAGCAACGGGGGGGAAGCAGATACGCAGTATTTT
>TRBJ1-2|TRBD1|TRBV4-1|-
CASSQGQGTYYGYTF
TGCGCCAGCAGCCAAGGACAGGGGACCTACTATGGCTACACCTTC
>TRBJ1-1|TRBD1|TRBV6-1|few
CASSRQGASTEAFF
TGTGCCAGCAGCCGACAGGGGGCGAGCACTGAAGCTTTCTTT
>TRBJ1-6|-|TRBV7-2|-
CASSLGSSYNSPLHF
TGTGCCAGCAGCTTAGGTAGCTCCTATAATTCCCCCCTCCACTTT
>TRBJ1-3|-|TRBV9|-
CASSLLMGRGAGNTIYF
TGTGCCAGCAGCTTACTTATGGGGAGGGGAGCTGGAAACACCATATATTTT
>TRBJ1-2|-|TRBV4-3|-
CASSQVTAAAGGYTF
TGCGCCAGCAGCCAAGTCACAGCCGCTGCGGGGGGCTACACCTTC
>TRBJ1-1|-|TRBV4-3|-
CASSQDGGRSAGAFF
TGCGCCAGCAGCCAAGATGGGGGGAGGTCCGCCGGTGCTTTCTTT
>TRBJ2-1|TRBD1|TRBV5-1|few
CASSSQGVGNEQFF
TGCGCCAGCAGCTCGCAGGGGGTGGGGAATGAGCAGTTCTTC
>TRBJ2-1|-|TRBV19|-
CASTPGRGYNEQFF
TGTGCCAGTACCCCAGGAAGGGGCTACAATGAGCAGTTCTTC
>TRBJ1-1|TRBD1|TRBV5-1|-
CASSSRDRVGTEAFF
TGCGCCAGCAGCTCAAGGGACAGGGTGGGCACTGAAGCTTTCTTT
>TRBJ1-5|TRBD1|TRBV28|-
CASSNPGQGRQPQHF
TGTGCCAGCAGTAACCCGGGACAGGGTCGTCAGCCCCAGCATTTT
>TRBJ1-4|-|TRBV18|-
CASSMRESNEKLFF
TGTGCCAGCTCAATGAGGGAATCCAATGAAAAACTGTTTTTT
>TRBJ1-4|-|TRBV6-4|-
CASSEERGEKLFF
TGTGCCAGCAGTGAAGAGCGCGGTGAAAAACTGTTTTTT
>TRBJ2-1|TRBD2|TRBV10-3|-
CAIRGALAGSPEQFF
TGTGCCATCAGAGGGGCTCTAGCGGGATCCCCTGAGCAGTTCTTC
>TRBJ2-7|TRBD2|TRBV6-1|-
CASSTGLAGPYEQYF
TGTGCCAGCAGTACGGGACTAGCGGGACCCTACGAGCAGTACTTC
>TRBJ2-5|TRBD2|TRBV6-1|-
CASTGSGAGETQYF
TGTGCCAGCACGGGTAGCGGGGCGGGGGAGACCCAGTACTTC
>TRBJ1-2|TRBD1|TRBV6-1|-
CASSPTGGISYTF
TGTGCCAGCAGTCCGACAGGGGGAATTAGCTACACCTTC
>TRBJ2-2|TRBD2|TRBV6-6|-
CASSATGLYTGELFF
TGTGCCAGCAGTGCTACGGGACTATACACCGGGGAGCTGTTTTTT
>TRBJ1-4|-|TRBV5-1|-
CASRLGSSNEKLFF
TGCGCCAGCAGACTGGGGAGCTCTAATGAAAAACTGTTTTTT
>TRBJ2-7|TRBD2|TRBV27|-
CASSLHPTAGGSYEQYF
TGTGCCAGCAGTCTCCACCCTACAGCGGGGGGTTCCTACGAGCAGTACTTC
>TRBJ2-1|-|TRBV5-6|-
CASSFRQRLYNEQFF
TGTGCCAGCAGCTTTAGGCAGAGGCTCTACAATGAGCAGTTCTTC
>TRBJ2-6|TRBD1|TRBV7-8|-
CASSLVGQGPAGANVLTF
TGTGCCAGCAGCTTAGTCGGACAGGGGCCGGCAGGGGCCAACGTCCTGACTTTC
>TRBJ1-3|-|TRBV7-6|-
CASSLVPFKSRSGNTIYF
TGTGCCAGCAGCTTAGTCCCGTTCAAGTCGAGGTCAGGAAACACCATATATTTT
>TRBJ1-1|-|TRBV6-1|-
CASRDLGQANTEAFF
TGTGCCAGCAGGGACCTGGGACAAGCGAACACTGAAGCTTTCTTT
>TRBJ1-1|-|TRBV18|-
CASSPSFGGQSLTEAFF
TGTGCCAGCTCACCATCGTTTGGAGGTCAGTCGCTAACTGAAGCTTTCTTT
>TRBJ2-3|TRBD2|TRBV13|-
CASSERPSGGGFTDTQYF
TGTGCCAGCAGCGAAAGACCTAGCGGGGGGGGCTTTACAGATACGCAGTATTTT
>TRBJ1-1|TRBD1|TRBV6-6|once
CASPLQGGGTEAFF
TGTGCCAGCCCTTTACAGGGGGGGGGCACTGAAGCTTTCTTT
>TRBJ1-2|-|TRBV7-5|-
CVRSHERGTYGYTF
TGTGTCAGAAGCCACGAGCGGGGCACCTATGGCTACACCTTC
>TRBJ2-2|-|TRBV7-9|few
CASSFARLYTGELFF
TGTGCCAGCAGCTTCGCCCGACTTTACACCGGGGAGCTGTTTTTT
>TRBJ1-1|-|TRBV18|-
CASSPQAGGTEAFF
TGTGCCAGCTCACCACAGGCAGGAGGGACTGAAGCTTTCTTT
>TRBJ2-1|TRBD1|TRBV9|-
CASSLERGTGTYNEQFF
TGTGCCAGCAGCTTGGAGAGGGGGACAGGAACTTACAATGAGCAGTTCTTC
>TRBJ1-3|TRBD1|TRBV19|-
CASSMTGAGNTIYF
TGTGCCAGTAGTATGACAGGGGCTGGAAACACCATATATTTT
>TRBJ1-4|-|TRBV18|-
CASSPRGTNEKLFF
TGTGCCAGCTCACCCAGGGGTACTAATGAAAAACTGTTTTTT
>TRBJ1-5|-|TRBV19|-
CASSIGFAGRSNQPQHF
TGTGCCAGTAGTATTGGGTTCGCGGGGCGTAGCAATCAGCCCCAGCATTTT
>TRBJ2-6|-|TRBV10-3|once
CAIGGQLSGANVLTF
TGTGCCATCGGCGGACAGCTCTCTGGGGCCAACGTCCTGACTTTC
>TRBJ2-2|-|TRBV9|-
CASSTILGGAGELFF
TGTGCCAGCAGCACCATACTAGGCGGGGCCGGGGAGCTGTTTTTT
>TRBJ2-5|-|TRBV25-1|-
CASSEGARETQYF
TGTGCCAGCAGTGAGGGGGCTAGGGAGACCCAGTACTTC
>TRBJ2-6|-|TRBV7-6|-
CASSPTGTAPVRANVLTF
TGTGCCAGCAGCCCAACCGGGACTGCCCCAGTCCGGGCCAACGTCCTGACTTTC
>TRBJ2-1|TRBD2|TRBV30|-
CAWSVGTSKFF
TGTGCCTGGAGTGTAGGGACTAGTAAGTTCTTC
>TRBJ2-3|TRBD1|TRBV4-3|-
CASSQRTGGADTQYF
TGCGCCAGCAGCCAGCGGACAGGGGGCGCAGATACGCAGTATTTT
>TRBJ1-3|TRBD1|TRBV10-3|-
CAISATGGGPISSGNTIYF
TGTGCCATCAGCGCTACAGGGGGCGGACCCATTAGCTCTGGAAACACCATATATTTT
>TRBJ2-1|-|TRBV30|-
CAWGTTGTYNEQFF
TGTGCCTGGGGTACCACCGGGACTTACAATGAGCAGTTCTTC
>TRBJ2-7|-|TRBV11-3|-
CASSSTREFEEQYF
TGTGCCAGCAGCAGCACTCGGGAGTTTGAAGAGCAGTACTTC
>TRBJ2-7|-|TRBV5-1|-
CASSSEVGPYEQYF
TGCGCCAGCAGCTCCGAGGTAGGCCCCTACGAGCAGTACTTC
>TRBJ2-3|-|TRBV12-5|-
CASGSRSYLSTDTQYF
TGTGCTAGTGGTTCCCGGAGCTACCTAAGCACAGATACGCAGTATTTT
>TRBJ1-2|-|TRBV11-3|-
CASSSDKGNYGYTF
TGTGCCAGCAGCTCGGACAAGGGAAATTATGGCTACACCTTC
>TRBJ2-3|-|TRBV19|few
CASRDQPRGDTQYF
TGTGCCAGTAGGGACCAACCAAGGGGGGATACGCAGTATTTT
>TRBJ1-3|TRBD1|TRBV28|-
CASSLDRVGNTIYF
TGTGCCAGCAGCCTCGACAGGGTTGGAAACACCATATATTTT
>TRBJ1-1|-|TRBV11-3|-
CASSLPGAEAFF
TGTGCCAGCAGCTTACCGGGGGCTGAAGCTTTCTTT
>TRBJ2-7|-|TRBV21-1|-
CASSKWGGVWMNLSYEQYF
TGTGCCAGCAGCAAATGGGGAGGTGTTTGGATGAATCTCTCCTACGAGCAGTACTTC
>TRBJ1-6|-|TRBV30|-
CAWSEMGRYYNSPLHF
TGTGCCTGGAGTGAGATGGGCCGTTACTATAATTCACCCCTCCACTTT
>TRBJ2-2|-|TRBV7-2|-
CASSLDTSNTGELFF
TGTGCCAGCAGCTTAGACACCTCGAACACCGGGGAGCTGTTTTTT
>TRBJ2-5|TRBD1|TRBV27|once
CASSIGQGLGETQYF
TGTGCCAGCAGCATCGGACAGGGGCTGGGGGAGACCCAGTACTTC
>TRBJ2-1|-|TRBV7-2|-
CASSFGSPNEQFF
TGTGCCAGCAGCTTCGGGTCCCCAAATGAGCAGTTCTTC